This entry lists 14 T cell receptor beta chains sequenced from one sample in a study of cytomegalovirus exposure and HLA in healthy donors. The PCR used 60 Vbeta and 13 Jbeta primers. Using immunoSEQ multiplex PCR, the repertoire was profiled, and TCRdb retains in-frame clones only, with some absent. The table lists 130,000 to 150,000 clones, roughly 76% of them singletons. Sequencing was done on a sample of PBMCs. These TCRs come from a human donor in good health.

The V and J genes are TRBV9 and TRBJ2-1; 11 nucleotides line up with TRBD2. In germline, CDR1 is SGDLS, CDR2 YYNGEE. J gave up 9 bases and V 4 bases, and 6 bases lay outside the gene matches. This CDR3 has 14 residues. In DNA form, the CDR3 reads TGTGCCAGCAGCCTTGGGACTAGCGGATTTGAGCAGTTCTTC. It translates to CASSLGTSGFEQFF.

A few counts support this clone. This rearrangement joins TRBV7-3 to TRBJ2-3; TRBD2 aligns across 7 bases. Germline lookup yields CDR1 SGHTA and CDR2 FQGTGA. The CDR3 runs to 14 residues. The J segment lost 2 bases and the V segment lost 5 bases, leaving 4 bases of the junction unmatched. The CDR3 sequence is CASSLGTNTDTQYF. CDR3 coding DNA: TGTGCCAGCAGCCTCGGGACTAACACAGATACGCAGTATTTT.

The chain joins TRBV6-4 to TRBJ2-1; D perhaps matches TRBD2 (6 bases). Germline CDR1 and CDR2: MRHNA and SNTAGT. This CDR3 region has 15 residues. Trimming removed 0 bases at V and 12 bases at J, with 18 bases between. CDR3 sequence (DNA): TGTGCCAGCAGTGACTCGGGGAAACCGGGAGTCCGGCAGTTCTTC. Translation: CASSDSGKPGVRQFF.

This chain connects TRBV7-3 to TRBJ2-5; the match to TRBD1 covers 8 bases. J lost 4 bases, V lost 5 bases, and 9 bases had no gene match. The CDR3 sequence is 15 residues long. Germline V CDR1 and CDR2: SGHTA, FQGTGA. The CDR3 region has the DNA TGTGCCAGCAGCCCTCAGACAGGGGCCGGAGAGACCCAGTACTTC. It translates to CASSPQTGAGETQYF.

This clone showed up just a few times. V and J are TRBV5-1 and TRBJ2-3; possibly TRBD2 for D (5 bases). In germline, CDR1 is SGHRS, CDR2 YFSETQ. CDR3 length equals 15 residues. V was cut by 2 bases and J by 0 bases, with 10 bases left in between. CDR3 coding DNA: TGCGCCAGCAGCTTAGTAGCGTCTAGCACAGATACGCAGTATTTT. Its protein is CASSLVASSTDTQYF. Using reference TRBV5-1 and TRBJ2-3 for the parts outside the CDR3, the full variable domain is KAGVTQTPRYLIKTRGQQVTLSCSPISGHRSVSWYQQTPGQGLQFLFEYFSETQRNKGNFPGRFSGRQFSNSRSEMNVSTLELGDSALYLCASSLVASSTDTQYFGPGTRLTVL.

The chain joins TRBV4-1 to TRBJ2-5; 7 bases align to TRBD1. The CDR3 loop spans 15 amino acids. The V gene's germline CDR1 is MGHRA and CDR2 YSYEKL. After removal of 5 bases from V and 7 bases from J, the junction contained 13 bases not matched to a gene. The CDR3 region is CASSYRDSRSWTQYF. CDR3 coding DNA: TGCGCCAGCAGCTACCGGGACAGCCGTTCTTGGACCCAGTACTTC.

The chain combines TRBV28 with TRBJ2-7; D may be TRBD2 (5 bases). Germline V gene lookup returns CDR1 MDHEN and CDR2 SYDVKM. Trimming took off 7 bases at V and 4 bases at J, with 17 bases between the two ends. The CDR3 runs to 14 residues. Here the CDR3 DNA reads TGTGCCAGCACCCACCGGGATCAACCTTACGAGCAGTACTTC. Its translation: CASTHRDQPYEQYF.

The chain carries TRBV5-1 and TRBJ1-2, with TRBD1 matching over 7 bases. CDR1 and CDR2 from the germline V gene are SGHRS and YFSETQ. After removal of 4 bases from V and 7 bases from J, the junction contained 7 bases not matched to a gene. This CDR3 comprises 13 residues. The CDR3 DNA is TGCGCCAGCAGCGTCGGACAGGTCGGTGGCTACACCTTC. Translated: CASSVGQVGGYTF.

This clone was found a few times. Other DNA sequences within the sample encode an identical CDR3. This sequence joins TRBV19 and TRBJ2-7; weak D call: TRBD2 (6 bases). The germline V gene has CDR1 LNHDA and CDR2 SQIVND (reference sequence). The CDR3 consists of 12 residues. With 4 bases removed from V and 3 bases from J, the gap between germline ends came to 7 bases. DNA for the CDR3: TGTGCCAGTAGTAGCGGGAACTACGAGCAGTACTTC. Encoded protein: CASSSGNYEQYF.

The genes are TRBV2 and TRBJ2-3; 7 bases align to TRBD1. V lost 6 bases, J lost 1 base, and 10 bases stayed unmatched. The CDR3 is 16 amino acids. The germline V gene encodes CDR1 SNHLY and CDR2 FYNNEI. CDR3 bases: TGTGCCAGCAGACCGGGCACAGGGGTTGGCACAGATACGCAGTATTTT. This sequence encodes CASRPGTGVGTDTQYF.

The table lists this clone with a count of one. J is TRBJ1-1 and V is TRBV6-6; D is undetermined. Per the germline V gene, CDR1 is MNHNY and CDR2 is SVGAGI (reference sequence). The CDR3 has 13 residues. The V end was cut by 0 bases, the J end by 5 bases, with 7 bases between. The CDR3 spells CASSYSAQTEAFF. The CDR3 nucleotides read TGTGCCAGCAGTTACTCGGCCCAGACTGAAGCTTTCTTT.

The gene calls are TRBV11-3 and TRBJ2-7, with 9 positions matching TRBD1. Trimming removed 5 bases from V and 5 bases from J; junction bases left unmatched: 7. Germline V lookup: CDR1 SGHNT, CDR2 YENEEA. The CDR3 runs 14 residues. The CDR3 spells CASSLGQGSNEQYF. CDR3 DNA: TGTGCCAGCAGCCTTGGACAGGGGAGCAACGAGCAGTACTTC.

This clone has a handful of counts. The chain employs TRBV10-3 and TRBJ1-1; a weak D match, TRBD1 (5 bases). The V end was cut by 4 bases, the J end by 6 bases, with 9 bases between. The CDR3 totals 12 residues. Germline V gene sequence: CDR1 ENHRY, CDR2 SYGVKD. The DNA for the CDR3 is TGTGCCATCAGTGGGGGGGGTTCTGAAGCTTTCTTT. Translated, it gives CAISGGGSEAFF.

CDR3 sequence: CSVPGTENEKLFF. The CDR3 region has the DNA TGCAGCGTCCCCGGGACAGAGAATGAAAAACTGTTTTTT. The V gene is TRBV29-1, the J gene TRBJ1-4; TRBD1 aligns across 7 bases. With 6 bases clipped from V and 5 bases from J, the junction kept 6 bases outside the gene matches. Germline assignment: CDR1 SQVTM and CDR2 ANQGSEA. This CDR3 contains 13 residues. Looking up the rest from reference TRBV29-1 and TRBJ1-4 gives the full variable domain: SAVISQKPSRDICQRGTSLTIQCQVDSQVTMMFWYRQQPGQSLTLIATANQGSEATYESGFVIDKFPISRPNLTFSTLTVSNMSPEDSSIYLCSVPGTENEKLFFGSGTQLSVL.